The entry below gives a single T cell receptor beta chain sequence along with its context. Its antigen is not identified. The junction departs from the called germline gene at one end, perhaps through a read error. At sampling all donors were nominally healthy, likely with unrecorded immune exposures. The data were taken from a study of cytomegalovirus exposure and HLA in healthy donors. The CDR3 loop spans 14 amino acids. CDR1 and CDR2 (germline): SEHNR, FQNEAQ (reference sequence). PCR employed 60 Vbeta and 13 Jbeta primers. Repertoires were generated with immunoSEQ multiplex PCR, while TCRdb's copy carries only in-frame clones and drops some. The table has tens of thousands of clones, roughly 75% seen once. General observations from the study: Reportedly, a later analysis found an Asian-associated ancestry cluster had fewer N-insertions than the roughly 630-donor mean.

The rearrangement joins TRBV7-9 to TRBJ1-6; TRBD1 agrees at 7 bases. This TCR came from a man aged 40-50 years in good health and CMV-seronegative. The sequenced material came from PBMCs. The CDR3 DNA follows: TGTTCCAGCAGCTTGGGACAGAATAATTCACCCCTCCACTTT. Its protein product is CSSSLGQNNSPLHF. Drawing the rest from reference TRBV7-9 and TRBJ1-6, the complete variable domain is DTGVSQNPRHKITKRGQNVTFRCDPISEHNRLYWYRQTLGQGPEFLTYFQNEAQLEKSRLLSDRFSAERPKGSFSTLEIQRTEQGDSAMYLCSSSLGQNNSPLHFGNGTRLTVT.